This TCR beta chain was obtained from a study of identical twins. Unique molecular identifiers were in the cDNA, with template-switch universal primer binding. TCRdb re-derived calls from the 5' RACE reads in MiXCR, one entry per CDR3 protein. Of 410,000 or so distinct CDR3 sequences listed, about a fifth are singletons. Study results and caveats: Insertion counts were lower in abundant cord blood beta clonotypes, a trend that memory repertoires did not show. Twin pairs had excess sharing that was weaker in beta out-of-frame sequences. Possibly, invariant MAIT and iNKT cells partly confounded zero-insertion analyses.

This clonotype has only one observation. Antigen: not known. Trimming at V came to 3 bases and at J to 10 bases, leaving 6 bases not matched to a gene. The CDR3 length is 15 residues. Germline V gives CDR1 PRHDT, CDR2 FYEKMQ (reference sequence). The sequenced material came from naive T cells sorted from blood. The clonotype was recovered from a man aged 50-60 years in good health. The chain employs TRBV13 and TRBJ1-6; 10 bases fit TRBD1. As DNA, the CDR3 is TGTGCCAGCAGCTTCGCGGGACAGGGGAAGTCACCCCTCCACTTT. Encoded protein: CASSFAGQGKSPLHF.